This TCR beta chain was captured by sequencing in a study of T-cell memory formation after mild COVID-19 (dated by TCRdb to the early 2020s). Notes on the research overall: Most TCR sequence clusters were specific to one of the two donors. Two young, previously healthy adult volunteers made up the cohort, one male and one female. Longitudinal TCRalpha and TCRbeta repertoire sequencing tracked T-cell clones expanding and contracting after mild COVID-19 in a couple of donors. General findings and caveats noted by the study authors: The study included only a couple of mild cases, and larger cohorts that include severe cases with pre-infection samples were judged to be necessary. Contracting CD4+ clones were found mainly in CM and EM memory subsets, while CD8+ clones were enriched in EMRA. Some responding clones were found in pre-infection memory, which suggests that pre-existing cross-reactive memory T cells took part in the SARS-CoV-2 response. SARS-CoV-2 specificity of the second-wave clones peaking on day 37 was not confirmed. From day 15 to 85, contracting clones showed balanced CD4/CD8 phenotypes, whereas a second wave of clones that expanded from day 15 to 37 leaned towards CD4+.

This sample was sequenced with an Illumina NovaSeq 6000. TCRalpha and TCRbeta cDNA libraries were constructed by 5'RACE with constant-segment primers, with sample barcodes and unique molecular identifiers being introduced. Trizol reagent was used to extract RNA from every sample. Libraries were amplified in two PCR steps, with a second sample barcode and Illumina TruSeq adapters added in the second step. The libraries were sequenced on an Illumina NovaSeq using 2 x 150 bp paired-end reads. As for the original processing: With migec v1.2.7, reads were demultiplexed and then collapsed into UMI-guided consensus sequences. Using mixcr v2.1.11, UMI consensuses were aligned to TRA and TRB V and J templates and then assembled into clonotypes. Expanded or contracted clonotypes were those called significant by both edgeR and NoisET, with noise models trained on biological replicates. For edgeR calls, the cutoffs were a false discovery rate-adjusted p below 0.01 and a log2 fold-change threshold of 1. As an exploratory analysis of dynamics, max-normalized trajectories of the 1000 most abundant clonotypes were examined with PCA combined with hierarchical clustering. Separately sequenced CD4+ and CD8+ repertoires were used to assign a CD4 or CD8 phenotype to each responding clone. TCRdb itself trimmed the public reads at Q25 with fastp, ran MiXCR and retained productive beta chains. When rows share a CDR3 protein, they turn into one entry using the most common DNA and genes. These V and J calls rely on TCRdb rather than the paper's analysis. This sample lists 350,000 to 500,000 distinct CDR3 sequences; about a sixth were detected once. The ten largest clones add up to 20% to 25% of the sample.

The germline V gene specifies SQVTM as CDR1 and ANQGSEA as CDR2. The CDR3 has 13 amino acids, counting the end cysteine and phenylalanine. CDR3 DNA only is kept here, 39 bases in frame from base 1. The junction shows trimming of 7 bases on V and 4 bases on J, and the gene matches do not reach 9 bases of it. Remarks on this clonotype: It has no known antigen specificity. No clone much larger than this one lies a single base away; base qualities are absent.

PBMCs were isolated by Ficoll-Paque density gradient centrifugation. What was sequenced was PBMCs or a T cell subset sorted from them (not recorded which). The chain is encoded by TRBV29-1 joined to TRBJ1-1, with 7 middle bases fitting TRBD1. This TCR derives from a man between 18 and 35 years old who had mild COVID-19 (a few samples of this study predate the infection). The sample titles of this study are shuffled in the database, so cell type and time point are left out; the donor was told from shared clones. CDR3 reads: CSGDQTGSTEAFF. The DNA sequence follows: TGCAGCGGAGACCAGACAGGGAGCACTGAAGCTTTCTTT.